This T cell receptor beta chain was captured by sequencing in a study of cytomegalovirus exposure and HLA in healthy donors. Though probably carrying unrecorded immune exposures, donors were nominally healthy at sampling. A word on this clone: The antigen is unknown.

General study findings and limits: The study dropped some indistinguishable V segments, TRBV6-2 and TRBV6-3 among them. DRB1 showed the most TCR associations and HLA-C the fewest in a later analysis, as rates varied by HLA locus. V- and J-gene trimming of TCR beta was linked (in a later analysis) to a missense DCLRE1C variant.

The PCR contained 60 Vbeta and 13 Jbeta primers. The data were produced by immunoSEQ multiplex PCR, yet TCRdb's version contains in-frame clones alone and is incomplete. Found here are 160,000 or so clones, roughly 87% of them singletons; the top ten hold roughly 0.5%. CDR1 is SGHTA and CDR2 is FQGNSA in the germline V gene. The CDR3 sequence is 15 residues long. The trim removed 5 bases at V and 7 bases at J, leaving 11 bases unmatched. The gene calls are TRBV7-2 and TRBJ1-1; TRBD1 aligns across 9 bases. Sequenced input: PBMCs. The sequence was collected from a woman in her forties or fifties in good health and CMV-seronegative. CDR3 nucleotide sequence: TGTGCCAGCAGCGGACACCGGGACAGGGTACGTGAAGCTTTCTTT. Amino acid sequence: CASSGHRDRVREAFF.